This T cell receptor (beta chain) stems from a study of T cells after yellow fever vaccination. This clonotype was observed at least ten times. TCRdb processed the 5' RACE reads anew with MiXCR; each CDR3 protein has one entry. The repertoire includes about 310,000 distinct CDR3 sequences, approximately 3.8% of them detected once, and about 25% sits in the top ten. This CDR3 has 14 amino acids. Germline CDR1 reads SGHRS; CDR2 reads YFSETQ. Trimming cost V 3 bases and J 3 bases; bases outside gene matches: 2. This sample comprised PBMCs, obtained on the day of the yellow fever booster vaccination. This sequence originates from a man aged 18 to 29 who received the YFV17D yellow fever vaccine. The V gene is TRBV5-1, the J gene TRBJ2-2, with 7 bases fitting TRBD1. The CDR3 nucleotides read TGCGCCAGCAGCTCGGGACAGCACACCGGGGAGCTGTTTTTT. It is translated as CASSSGQHTGELFF.